These 8 T cell receptor beta chains originate from one sample sequenced in a study of shared T cell receptors in the human thymus. Clones were read by immunoSEQ multiplex PCR, and TCRdb kept only the in-frame ones, dropping some. There are hundreds of thousands of clones in the sample; more than 70% occur only once, and roughly 0.0094% lies in the top ten. These records were also assigned to another study, of human thymus T cells.

The sequenced sample was thymocytes. The origin of the receptors is a boy in the first two years of life with a congenital heart defect.

CDR3 nucleotide sequence: TGTGCCAGCAGCTTGTTAGGGGCTGAAGCTTTCTTT. This gives the protein CASSLLGAEAFF. The chain has TRBV5-6 and TRBJ1-1; D might be TRBD1 (5 bases). V was shortened by 1 base and J by 6 bases, with 7 bases between the two germline ends. The CDR3 extends over 12 amino acids. Germline lookup yields CDR1 SGHDT and CDR2 YYEEEE. The variable domain in full, with the rest retrieved from reference TRBV5-6 and TRBJ1-1, is DAGVTQSPTHLIKTRGQQVTLRCSPKSGHDTVSWYQQALGQGPQFIFQYYEEEERQRGNFPDRFSGHQFPNYSSELNVNALLLGDSALYLCASSLLGAEAFFGQGTRLTVV.

The chain links TRBV4-1 to TRBJ2-1, with TRBD2 identical over 13 bases. Germline V gene data show CDR1 as MGHRA and CDR2 as YSYEKL. With 2 bases clipped from V and 4 bases from J, the junction kept 5 bases outside the gene matches. CDR3 length equals 17 residues. The DNA of the CDR3 is TGCGCCAGCAGCCAACCGGGACTAGCGGGGATATACAATGAGCAGTTCTTC. This codes for CASSQPGLAGIYNEQFF.

The gene calls are TRBV4-3 and TRBJ2-3; unclear D gene. The CDR3 sequence is 15 residues long. The V and J ends lost 4 bases and 0 bases respectively, with 11 bases between them. The germline gives CDR1 LGHNA, CDR2 YSLEER. The CDR3 DNA reads as TGCGCCAGCAGCCCCTCTTTAGCTAGCACAGATACGCAGTATTTT. It translates to CASSPSLASTDTQYF.

This chain connects TRBV27 to TRBJ2-5; TRBD2 aligns across 7 bases. CDR1 and CDR2 from the germline V gene are MNHEY and SMNVEV (reference sequence). This CDR3 region has 14 residues. Trimming at V came to 2 bases and at J to 2 bases, leaving 2 bases not matched to a gene. CDR3 protein: CASSLASGQETQYF. CDR3 DNA: TGTGCCAGCAGTTTAGCTAGCGGACAAGAGACCCAGTACTTC.

The chain joins TRBV4-1 to TRBJ2-7; no firm D call. V dropped 0 bases and J dropped 3 bases, with 12 bases sitting between them. Germline CDR1 and CDR2: MGHRA and YSYEKL. This CDR3 comprises 15 residues. The CDR3 DNA is TGCGCCAGCAGCCAAGAAGCGCTAATAGGCTACGAGCAGTACTTC. Amino acid sequence: CASSQEALIGYEQYF.

The gene calls are TRBV18 and TRBJ1-5; tentatively, D is TRBD1 (6 bases). Germline assignment: CDR1 KGHSH and CDR2 LQKENI. The V and J ends lost 3 bases and 4 bases respectively, with 10 bases between them. The CDR3 is 14 residues long. The CDR3 nucleotides are TGTGCCAGCTCACCTACAGGGCCGAATCAGCCCCAGCATTTT. It codes for CASSPTGPNQPQHF.

The CDR3 region has the DNA TGTGCCACCAGCAGAGAGGTATGGGACAGCATTCAACCTAACTATGGCTACACCTTC. Residues: CATSREVWDSIQPNYGYTF. The chain carries TRBV15 and TRBJ1-2; 7 bases align to TRBD1. Germline CDR1 is LNHNV and CDR2 is YYDKDF (reference sequence). Trimming at V came to 0 bases and at J to 0 bases, leaving 13 bases not matched to a gene. This CDR3 is built from 19 residues.

V usage is TRBV10-2 and J usage is TRBJ2-7; TRBD1 matches 11 bases. Germline loops: CDR1 WSHSY, CDR2 SAAADI. Unmatched junction bases numbered 15, after V lost 0 bases and J lost 5 bases. The CDR3 is made up of 19 amino acids. The CDR3 nucleotides read TGCGCCAGCAGTGAGTCGTACAGGGTTCTGGGACAGGGGGTCCACGAGCAGTACTTC. This encodes CASSESYRVLGQGVHEQYF.